This T cell receptor (beta chain) appears in the sequencing data of a study of identical twins. Overall study results and limits: Fewer insertions marked abundant cord blood beta clonotypes; young adult naive trended weakly, memory not at all. Weaker excess sharing between twins was seen in beta out-of-frame sequences.

Worth noting for this clonotype: Its antigen is not known.

V dropped 1 base and J dropped 4 bases, with 13 bases sitting between them. Germline loops: CDR1 MGHDK, CDR2 SYGVNS. The CDR3 consists of 16 residues. Unique molecular identifiers were present on the cDNA, which also gained a universal primer site by template switching. Using its own MiXCR run on the 5' RACE reads, TCRdb lists one record per CDR3 protein. Of nearly 650,000 distinct CDR3 sequences detected, around 7.4% appear once; the ten largest clones hold approximately 1.5%. This sample also belongs to another study, concerning yellow fever vaccine responses in identical twins.

Sequencing was performed on PBMCs. The clonotype originates from a young woman in good health. J is TRBJ2-2 and V is TRBV25-1, with D hard to call. CDR3 protein: CASSELKLAATGELFF. CDR3 in DNA: TGTGCCAGCAGTGAATTGAAGCTTGCGGCCACCGGGGAGCTGTTTTTT.